The 30 T cell receptor beta chains below were found in one sample sequenced in a study of T cell responses to AZD1222 COVID-19 vaccine. TCRdb keeps only in-frame clones here, not all; method: immunoSEQ multiplex PCR. Seen here are about 150,000 clones, approximately 91% observed once, and the top ten hold approximately 7.2%. Source: peripheral blood, taken after recovery from COVID-19. These TCRs come from an adult who had recovered from COVID-19.

This chain uses TRBV19 with TRBJ1-1; D may be TRBD1 (6 bases). Germline V gene sequence: CDR1 LNHDA, CDR2 SQIVND (reference sequence). V gave up 5 bases and J gave up 4 bases, with 23 bases separating them. The CDR3 extends over 17 amino acids. This chain's CDR3 is CASSALDRGSGTTEAFF. CDR3 DNA: TGTGCCAGTAGTGCCCTGGACAGAGGCTCGGGTACCACTGAAGCTTTCTTT.

The count of this clone is one. V usage is TRBV19 and J usage is TRBJ1-1; no clear D. CDR3 size: 12 residues. Trimming removed 5 bases at V and 6 bases at J, with 10 bases between. Germline values: CDR1 LNHDA, CDR2 SQIVND (reference sequence). The CDR3 sequence: CASSAWGSEAFF. The DNA of the CDR3 is TGTGCCAGTAGTGCTTGGGGTTCTGAAGCTTTCTTT.

V usage is TRBV5-1 and J usage is TRBJ2-7, with no clear D. Between the trimmed V and J ends, which lost 1 base and 2 bases, there was a span of 13 bases. The CDR3 sequence is 15 residues long. Germline-derived CDR1 and CDR2 are SGHRS and YFSETQ. Here the CDR3 DNA reads TGCGCCAGCAGCTTGTCGGGTACCTTAACCTACGAGCAGTACTTC. Protein: CASSLSGTLTYEQYF.

The chain carries TRBV18 and TRBJ2-3; 8 bases are shared with TRBD2. V shed 2 bases, J shed 6 bases, and the junction held 10 bases outside the gene matches. CDR3 size: 16 residues. Looked up from germline, CDR1 is KGHSH and CDR2 is LQKENI. The CDR3 nucleotides are TGTGCCAGCTCACCAAGTCCCGGGGGGGCGTCGGATACGCAGTATTTT. Protein: CASSPSPGGASDTQYF.

The rearrangement links TRBV6-2 or TRBV6-3 to TRBJ2-1; 7 nucleotides line up with TRBD1. Trimming removed 7 bases from V and 6 bases from J; junction bases left unmatched: 21. The CDR3 runs 18 residues. Germline V gene data show CDR1 as MNHEY and CDR2 as SVGEGT. In nucleotides, the CDR3 is TGTGCCAGCACCCCGGGGACAGAACGCTTCCTAATCCCCAATGAGCAGTTCTTC. Translation gives CASTPGTERFLIPNEQFF.

The chain's CDR3 is CASSVKGEGHEQFF. The CDR3 DNA sequence: TGTGCCAGCAGCGTAAAGGGTGAGGGCCATGAGCAGTTCTTC. V gene TRBV9 combines with J gene TRBJ2-1; D may be TRBD2 (5 bases). This CDR3 comprises 14 residues. Trimming removed 1 base from V and 8 bases from J, with 13 bases in between. Germline CDR1 SGDLS, CDR2 YYNGEE.

The chain has TRBV5-6 and TRBJ2-7; 7 bases agree with TRBD1. J was trimmed by 1 base and V by 6 bases; bases with no gene match: 4. The CDR3 covers 13 residues. Germline loops: CDR1 SGHDT, CDR2 YYEEEE. As DNA, the CDR3 is TGTGCCAGCAAGACAGGGTTATCCTACGAGCAGTACTTC. This sequence encodes CASKTGLSYEQYF.

The sample holds one count of this clone. The rearrangement joins TRBV27 to TRBJ1-1; D possibly corresponds to TRBD1 (6 bases). The CDR3 extends over 17 amino acids. The germline V and J ends were trimmed by 5 bases and 2 bases, with 21 bases remaining between them. Germline V gene sequence: CDR1 MNHEY, CDR2 SMNVEV (reference sequence). The CDR3 DNA sequence: TGTGCCAGCAGTCCTATAGTGGGGTCGGGGGCCAACACTGAAGCTTTCTTT. Protein: CASSPIVGSGANTEAFF.

A remark on this clone: The sample has other DNA sequences that encode this CDR3 too. The V call is TRBV5-1, the J call TRBJ1-1; 10 bases agree with TRBD1. Trimming removed 4 bases from V and 4 bases from J; junction bases left unmatched: 4. This CDR3 contains 14 residues. From germline, CDR1 is SGHRS and CDR2 YFSETQ. The CDR3 here is CASSVGQGGTEAFF. The DNA for the CDR3 is TGCGCCAGCAGCGTCGGACAGGGGGGCACTGAAGCTTTCTTT.

This chain links TRBV2 with TRBJ2-3, with 7 bases aligning to TRBD2. Germline loops: CDR1 SNHLY, CDR2 FYNNEI. The CDR3 sequence is 17 residues long. The V and J ends lost 4 bases and 5 bases, in that order; junction bases with no gene match: 15. CDR3 nucleotides: TGTGCCAGCAGTGCCGAGGTTCCGGGACTAAATTTAGATACGCAGTATTTT. Translating it yields CASSAEVPGLNLDTQYF.

V gene TRBV5-4 combines with J gene TRBJ2-7, with 14 positions matching TRBD2. V was pared by 3 bases and J by 4 bases, with 3 bases of the junction left unmatched. Germline loops: CDR1 SGHNT, CDR2 YYREEE (reference sequence). The CDR3 covers 15 residues. The CDR3 region has the DNA TGTGCCAGCAGCTCGGGACTAGCGGGAGTTTACGAGCAGTACTTC. This sequence encodes CASSSGLAGVYEQYF.

This clone was recorded a few times. The gene calls are TRBV7-6 and TRBJ1-2, with no clear D. The germline V and J ends were trimmed by 1 base and 5 bases, with 8 bases remaining between them. CDR1 and CDR2 from the germline V gene are SGHVS and FNYEAQ. The CDR3 length is 13 residues. CDR3 in amino acids: CASSLEEGYGYTF. The CDR3 DNA sequence: TGTGCCAGCAGCTTAGAGGAGGGTTATGGCTACACCTTC.

The chain uses TRBV7-9 and TRBJ2-2; TRBD1 is a possible D gene (6 bases). CDR3 length: 14 residues. Deletions cut 4 bases from V and 4 bases from J, with 10 bases between. Germline values: CDR1 SEHNR, CDR2 FQNEAQ (reference sequence). The CDR3 DNA reads TGTGCCAGCAGCTCACAGGGCGGCACCGGGGAGCTGTTTTTT. Translating it yields CASSSQGGTGELFF.

In this sample, this clone turned up many times. This chain uses TRBV7-2 with TRBJ2-2; TRBD1 matches at 9 bases. Per the germline V gene, CDR1 is SGHTA and CDR2 is FQGNSA. V lost 5 bases, J lost 6 bases, and 10 bases stayed unmatched. The CDR3 is 16 residues long. The CDR3: CASSVKTGGVAGELFF. CDR3 coding DNA: TGTGCCAGCAGCGTAAAGACAGGGGGAGTGGCCGGGGAGCTGTTTTTT. Complete variable domain (other parts from reference TRBV7-2 and TRBJ2-2): GAGVSQSPSNKVTEKGKDVELRCDPISGHTALYWYRQSLGQGLEFLIYFQGNSAPDKSGLPSDRFSAERTGGSVSTLTIQRTQQEDSAVYLCASSVKTGGVAGELFFGEGSRLTVL.

A single count supports this clone. The CDR3: CASSWGTEAFF. In DNA form, the CDR3 reads TGTGCCAGCAGCTGGGGGACTGAAGCTTTCTTT. The chain couples TRBV7-9 to TRBJ1-1; tentatively, D is TRBD1 (5 bases). The CDR3 sequence is 11 residues long. The germline V gene has CDR1 SEHNR and CDR2 FQNEAQ (reference sequence). V dropped 4 bases and J dropped 5 bases, with 5 bases sitting between them.

V usage is TRBV10-2 and J usage is TRBJ2-2, with 8 bases fitting TRBD2. Trimming at V came to 6 bases and at J to 2 bases, leaving 2 bases not matched to a gene. The germline V gene has CDR1 WSHSY and CDR2 SAAADI. The CDR3 spans 14 residues. CDR3 in DNA: TGCGCCAGCAGGGGACTAGTTAACACCGGGGAGCTGTTTTTT. Encoded protein: CASRGLVNTGELFF.

This chain uses TRBV10-3 with TRBJ2-3, with TRBD1 matching 7 bases. Germline V lookup: CDR1 ENHRY, CDR2 SYGVKD. The J segment lost 0 bases and the V segment lost 3 bases, leaving 3 bases of the junction unmatched. This CDR3 has 15 residues. The CDR3 loop reads CAISEGDSSTDTQYF. For the CDR3, the DNA is TGTGCCATCAGTGAAGGGGACAGCAGCACAGATACGCAGTATTTT.

This chain connects TRBV29-1 to TRBJ1-6; TRBD1 matches 7 bases. With V trimmed by 7 bases and J by 6 bases, 3 bases remained unmatched. Germline CDR1 and CDR2: SQVTM and ANQGSEA. CDR3 size: 12 residues. The CDR3 DNA follows: TGCAGCGCGGGACAGCCTAATTCACCCCTCCACTTT. This gives the protein CSAGQPNSPLHF.

V usage is TRBV6-2 or TRBV6-3 and J usage is TRBJ2-4, with 7 positions matching TRBD2. The V gene's germline CDR1 is MNHEY and CDR2 SVGEGT. The length of the CDR3 is 20 residues. Germline trimming cut 5 bases from V and 1 base from J; bases unmatched to any gene: 20. CDR3 region: CASSPRGVMGLALAKNIQYF. CDR3 in DNA: TGTGCCAGCAGTCCACGGGGGGTAATGGGCCTAGCTCTGGCCAAAAACATTCAGTACTTC.

J is TRBJ1-1 and V is TRBV29-1, with unresolved D. From germline, CDR1 is SQVTM and CDR2 ANQGSEA. Trimming left V 4 bases short and J 9 bases short, with 12 bases between. This CDR3 has 11 residues. This CDR3 reads CSVVVSVQAFF. DNA for the CDR3: TGCAGCGTTGTAGTCTCCGTTCAAGCTTTCTTT.

The table lists this clone with a count of one. The chain has TRBV7-6 and TRBJ2-2; D is uncertain. Between the trimmed V and J ends, which lost 5 bases and 5 bases, there was a span of 15 bases. The CDR3 loop spans 15 amino acids. Germline CDR1 and CDR2: SGHVS and FNYEAQ. The CDR3 spells CASSLGQVPTGELFF. CDR3 nucleotide sequence: TGTGCCAGCAGCCTAGGGCAGGTCCCTACCGGGGAGCTGTTTTTT. Using reference TRBV7-6 and TRBJ2-2 for the parts outside the CDR3, the full variable domain is GAGVSQSPRYKVTKRGQDVALRCDPISGHVSLYWYRQALGQGPEFLTYFNYEAQQDKSGLPNDRFSAERPEGSISTLTIQRTEQRDSAMYRCASSLGQVPTGELFFGEGSRLTVL.

The chain combines TRBV11-1 with TRBJ2-5, with D possibly matching TRBD2 (6 bases). The V gene's germline CDR1 is SGHAT and CDR2 FQDESV (reference sequence). V was clipped by 5 bases and J by 4 bases, with 17 bases between them. The CDR3 length is 15 residues. The CDR3, as DNA: TGTGCCAGCAGCCCTAGGGCCCTGGGGGGAGAGACCCAGTACTTC. Translating it yields CASSPRALGGETQYF.

The chain couples TRBV2 to TRBJ1-2; a weak D match, TRBD1 (6 bases). The CDR3 consists of 14 residues. CDR1 is SNHLY and CDR2 is FYNNEI in the germline V gene. V gave up 6 bases and J gave up 8 bases, with 19 bases separating them. CDR3 in amino acids: CASRSGGQSWGYTF. For the CDR3, the DNA is TGTGCCAGCAGATCCGGGGGGCAGTCATGGGGCTACACCTTC.

The rearrangement links TRBV5-5 to TRBJ2-2, with D perhaps being TRBD1 or TRBD2 (6 bases each). The V end lost 1 base, the J end lost 5 bases, and 12 bases lay between the germline ends. Germline V lookup: CDR1 SGHKS, CDR2 YYEKEE (reference sequence). The CDR3 covers 15 residues. DNA of the CDR3: TGTGCCAGCAGCTTGTGGGGGGCGCGTACCGGGGAGCTGTTTTTT. Its translation is CASSLWGARTGELFF.

The chain couples TRBV5-4 to TRBJ2-1, with D perhaps matching TRBD1 (6 bases). The CDR3 is 14 amino acids. The V and J ends lost 2 bases and 7 bases respectively, with 13 bases between them. Germline V CDR1 and CDR2: SGHNT, YYREEE (reference sequence). CDR3 amino acids: CASSFGTSQNEQFF. The CDR3 nucleotides read TGTGCCAGCAGCTTCGGGACATCCCAGAATGAGCAGTTCTTC.

The genes are TRBV4-2 and TRBJ1-1; D call uncertain. This CDR3 is built from 14 residues. V was trimmed by 4 bases and J by 1 base, leaving 10 bases between them. Germline assignment: CDR1 LGHNA and CDR2 YNFKEQ. DNA of the CDR3: TGTGCCAGCAGCCCAAGTCGGACGAACACTGAAGCTTTCTTT. Protein: CASSPSRTNTEAFF.

This clone appeared once. The chain employs TRBV11-2 and TRBJ2-7, with a possible D match to TRBD2 (5 bases). The CDR3 loop spans 14 amino acids. Germline assignment: CDR1 SGHAT and CDR2 FQNNGV. V was cut by 1 base and J by 2 bases, with 9 bases left in between. Written as DNA, the CDR3 is TGTGCCAGCAGCTTAGCGGGGTACACCTACGAGCAGTACTTC. This sequence encodes CASSLAGYTYEQYF.

This sequence joins TRBV19 and TRBJ1-2; TRBD1 aligns across 7 bases. The trim removed 4 bases at V and 4 bases at J, leaving 12 bases unmatched. This CDR3 region has 16 residues. Germline V lookup: CDR1 LNHDA, CDR2 SQIVND (reference sequence). The DNA for the CDR3 is TGTGCCAGTAGTACAACCGGGACAGCGACCCTCTATGGCTACACCTTC. Protein sequence: CASSTTGTATLYGYTF. The whole variable domain, remainder taken from reference TRBV19 and TRBJ1-2, is DGGITQSPKYLFRKEGQNVTLSCEQNLNHDAMYWYRQDPGQGLRLIYYSQIVNDFQKGDIAEGYSVSREKKESFPLTVTSAQKNPTAFYLCASSTTGTATLYGYTFGSGTRLTVV.

The genes are TRBV10-1 and TRBJ2-7; 10 bases line up with TRBD2. CDR3 size: 14 residues. Germline CDR1 and CDR2: WNHNN and SYGVQD (reference sequence). V shed 4 bases and J 6 bases; nucleotides not matched to a gene: 6. This CDR3 reads CASSGPSGSSEQYF. The CDR3 DNA reads as TGCGCCAGCAGTGGACCTAGCGGGAGTAGCGAGCAGTACTTC.

The rearrangement joins TRBV12-5 to TRBJ2-2; no firm D call. The ends were cut back, 7 bases at V and 0 bases at J, with 6 bases in the middle. This CDR3 region has 13 residues. Germline values: CDR1 LGHNT, CDR2 FRNRAP. Here the CDR3 DNA reads TGTGCTAGTGTGAGCTCGAACACCGGGGAGCTGTTTTTT. Its protein is CASVSSNTGELFF.